This entry lists 31 T cell receptor beta chains sequenced from one sample in a study of CD8 T cells in Susac syndrome. The RNA, 0.5 to 1 ug, was put through reverse transcription using random hexamers. TCRdb reprocessed the immunoSEQ multiplex PCR reads with MiXCR, giving one entry per CDR3 protein. The data show roughly 140,000 distinct CDR3 sequences, roughly 95% seen once. The sample comprised CD4+ T cells from PBMCs. The receptor source for this set is a human donor with Susac syndrome.

This clonotype has only a few counts. The rearrangement links TRBV7-9 to TRBJ1-2, with D perhaps TRBD1 (6 bases). Trimming took 8 bases from V and 0 from J, leaving 16 bases between them. From germline, CDR1 is SEHNR and CDR2 FQNEAQ (reference sequence). CDR3 size: 15 residues. CDR3 sequence (DNA): TGTGCCAGCCAGCGGGACACCCGTTCTAACTATGGCTACACCTTC. Protein: CASQRDTRSNYGYTF.

CDR3 nucleotide sequence: TGTGCCAGCAGCGTCGGCAGGCCCCCCTACGAGCAGTACTTC. This translates into CASSVGRPPYEQYF. The chain joins TRBV9 to TRBJ2-7; D is uncertain. This CDR3 has 14 amino acids. The V gene lost 2 bases and the J gene lost 2 bases, with 11 bases spanning the gap. Germline assignment: CDR1 SGDLS and CDR2 YYNGEE.

Here the CDR3 reads CASSQDARGDTQYF. DNA of the CDR3: TGTGCCAGCAGCCAAGATGCCCGGGGAGATACGCAGTATTTT. This chain uses TRBV3-1 with TRBJ2-3, with a weak D call TRBD2 (5 bases). V lost 0 bases to trimming and J lost 5 bases, with 9 bases between them. Germline lookup yields CDR1 LGHDT and CDR2 YNNKEL (reference sequence). The CDR3 has 14 amino acids.

This rearrangement joins TRBV20-1 to TRBJ1-5; TRBD1 is a possible D gene (6 bases). The germline V gene encodes CDR1 DFQATT and CDR2 SNEGSKA (reference sequence). V dropped 2 bases and J dropped 4 bases, with 12 bases sitting between them. The CDR3 covers 14 residues. CDR3 nucleotide sequence: TGCAGTGCTAGAACAGGGAGGGGAAATCAGCCCCAGCATTTT. Its protein is CSARTGRGNQPQHF.

The chain couples TRBV29-1 to TRBJ2-1; 9 bases map to TRBD2. This CDR3 has 16 amino acids. V was clipped by 1 base and J by 7 bases; unmatched bases: 11. CDR1 SQVTM and CDR2 ANQGSEA come from the germline V gene. The CDR3 region is CSVEVEAGGPRNEQFF. CDR3 bases: TGCAGCGTTGAAGTCGAGGCGGGAGGGCCTCGGAATGAGCAGTTCTTC.

This sequence joins TRBV28 and TRBJ2-7; 8 bases fit TRBD2. V shed 7 bases, J shed 1 base, and the junction held 9 bases outside the gene matches. This CDR3 has 15 amino acids. Germline lookup yields CDR1 MDHEN and CDR2 SYDVKM. The chain's CDR3 is CASTLPGGGSYEQYF. The CDR3 coding sequence is TGTGCCAGCACACTTCCCGGGGGGGGATCCTACGAGCAGTACTTC. The whole variable domain, remainder taken from reference TRBV28 and TRBJ2-7, is DVKVTQSSRYLVKRTGEKVFLECVQDMDHENMFWYRQDPGLGLRLIYFSYDVKMKEKGDIPEGYSVSREKKERFSLILESASTNQTSMYLCASTLPGGGSYEQYFGPGTRLTVT.

J is TRBJ1-2 and V is TRBV5-1; possibly TRBD1 for D (6 bases). CDR1 is SGHRS and CDR2 is YFSETQ in the germline V gene. The CDR3 totals 15 residues. V dropped 0 bases and J dropped 7 bases, with 16 bases sitting between them. CDR3 bases: TGCGCCAGCAGCTTGGAACCAGGGGCAGGGGCTGGCTACACCTTC. As protein: CASSLEPGAGAGYTF.

The chain has TRBV29-1 and TRBJ1-1; D is undetermined. The germline V and J ends were trimmed by 4 bases and 1 base, with 7 bases remaining between them. Per germline, CDR1 SQVTM and CDR2 ANQGSEA. The CDR3 runs to 12 residues. CDR3 sequence (DNA): TGCAGCGTTGCCTCGGGGAACACTGAAGCTTTCTTT. It yields the protein CSVASGNTEAFF. The full variable domain, completed using reference TRBV29-1 and TRBJ1-1, is SAVISQKPSRDICQRGTSLTIQCQVDSQVTMMFWYRQQPGQSLTLIATANQGSEATYESGFVIDKFPISRPNLTFSTLTVSNMSPEDSSIYLCSVASGNTEAFFGQGTRLTVV.

The chain combines TRBV6-1 with TRBJ1-2; unclear D gene. V dropped 2 bases and J dropped 4 bases, with 14 bases sitting between them. The CDR3 runs 15 residues. Germline V gives CDR1 MNHNS, CDR2 SASEGT. The CDR3 DNA reads TGTGCCAGCAGTGAACCGATAAGCGGCGGCTATGGCTACACCTTC. This gives the protein CASSEPISGGYGYTF.

The chain combines TRBV15 with TRBJ1-2; 8 nucleotides align to TRBD1. From germline, CDR1 is LNHNV and CDR2 YYDKDF (reference sequence). The CDR3 totals 15 residues. V gave up 1 base and J gave up 11 bases; unmatched junction bases: 12. CDR3 in DNA: TGTGCCACCAGCAGAGCGGTACAGGGGGTCGGGGGGTACACCTTC. Its translation: CATSRAVQGVGGYTF.

The chain carries TRBV20-1 and TRBJ2-5; D gene uncertain. Germline loops: CDR1 DFQATT, CDR2 SNEGSKA (reference sequence). The CDR3 consists of 12 residues. V lost 1 base, J lost 5 bases, and 8 bases lay in between. CDR3 protein: CSARVGGETQYF. Here the CDR3 DNA reads TGCAGTGCTAGAGTTGGTGGGGAGACCCAGTACTTC.

The V call is TRBV2, the J call TRBJ2-2, with D perhaps TRBD1 (5 bases). Germline CDR1 and CDR2: SNHLY and FYNNEI. Deletions cut 4 bases from V and 0 bases from J, with 9 bases between. The CDR3 has 15 residues. CDR3 sequence (DNA): TGTGCCAGCAGTGGGGGCAATTCGAACACCGGGGAGCTGTTTTTT. The encoded protein is CASSGGNSNTGELFF.

The V call is TRBV5-1, the J call TRBJ2-5; D remains ambiguous. The length of the CDR3 is 13 residues. Trimming pared 4 bases from V and 5 bases from J, leaving 12 bases between. Germline assignment: CDR1 SGHRS and CDR2 YFSETQ. CDR3 in amino acids: CASSPLPGETQYF. In DNA form, the CDR3 reads TGCGCCAGCAGCCCACTACCCGGGGAGACCCAGTACTTC. The full variable domain, with the rest looked up from reference TRBV5-1 and TRBJ2-5, is KAGVTQTPRYLIKTRGQQVTLSCSPISGHRSVSWYQQTPGQGLQFLFEYFSETQRNKGNFPGRFSGRQFSNSRSEMNVSTLELGDSALYLCASSPLPGETQYFGPGTRLLVL.

This sequence joins TRBV28 and TRBJ2-1, with unresolved D. Germline V gene lookup returns CDR1 MDHEN and CDR2 SYDVKM. V dropped 8 bases and J dropped 0 bases, with 8 bases sitting between them. This CDR3 is 13 amino acids long. The CDR3 is CASSTSSYNEQFF. The CDR3 DNA follows: TGTGCCAGCTCTACGAGCTCCTACAATGAGCAGTTCTTC.

The CDR3 is CSAMVGAGGTQYF. For the CDR3, the DNA is TGCAGTGCAATGGTGGGCGCAGGGGGGACGCAGTATTTT. The chain couples TRBV20-1 to TRBJ2-3; a possible D gene is TRBD1 (7 bases). With 6 bases removed from V and 9 bases from J, the gap between germline ends came to 19 bases. The germline V gene has CDR1 DFQATT and CDR2 SNEGSKA (reference sequence). The CDR3 has 13 amino acids.

The chain has TRBV29-1 and TRBJ1-2; 7 bases agree with TRBD1. Germline V gene lookup returns CDR1 SQVTM and CDR2 ANQGSEA. The CDR3 sequence is 14 residues long. The ends lost 4 bases at V and 6 bases at J; junction bases unmatched: 11. The DNA for the CDR3 is TGCAGCGTTGTCGGTAGGACAGGCGTCGATGGCTACACCTTC. Translating it yields CSVVGRTGVDGYTF.

The gene calls are TRBV20-1 and TRBJ1-4; D unclear. V shed 3 bases and J shed 13 bases, with 27 bases lying between them. The length of the CDR3 is 16 residues. Germline CDR1 reads DFQATT; CDR2 reads SNEGSKA (reference sequence). The CDR3 DNA reads as TGCAGTGCTAGTTCGCCCAAGGGCCTCAGCAAGGGTGGACTGTTTTTT. It translates to CSASSPKGLSKGGLFF.

CDR3 in amino acids: CASSLGATQYF. In DNA, the CDR3 is TGTGCCAGCAGCTTAGGGGCGACCCAGTACTTC. The V and J genes are TRBV13 and TRBJ2-5; unclear D gene. The V and J ends lost 0 bases and 7 bases respectively, with 3 bases between them. This CDR3 comprises 11 residues. Germline V gene sequence: CDR1 PRHDT, CDR2 FYEKMQ (reference sequence).

V and J are TRBV4-1 and TRBJ1-1; perhaps TRBD1 as D (6 bases). V lost 4 bases and J lost 4, with 25 bases in between. The V gene's germline CDR1 is MGHRA and CDR2 YSYEKL. This CDR3 has 18 residues. DNA for the CDR3: TGCGCCAGCAGCCCCCATCGCGTTAGGGGGGTCCAGGGCACTGAAGCTTTCTTT. Its protein is CASSPHRVRGVQGTEAFF.

The rearrangement joins TRBV7-9 to TRBJ2-5; a possible D gene is TRBD1 (5 bases). The CDR3 has 16 residues. Trimming removed 1 base from V and 3 bases from J, with 15 bases in between. The germline gives CDR1 SEHNR, CDR2 FQNEAQ (reference sequence). The CDR3: CASSLVSRERKETQYF. The CDR3 DNA follows: TGTGCCAGCAGCTTAGTATCCAGGGAAAGGAAAGAGACCCAGTACTTC.

The chain is built from TRBV20-1 and TRBJ2-1; D gene ambiguous. Germline V gene lookup returns CDR1 DFQATT and CDR2 SNEGSKA (reference sequence). CDR3 length: 13 residues. CDR3 in amino acids: CSAARPSYNEQFF. The CDR3 DNA reads as TGCAGCGCCGCTCGGCCCTCCTACAATGAGCAGTTCTTC.

The rearrangement joins TRBV19 to TRBJ1-1; no clear D gene. The length of the CDR3 is 14 residues. Germline CDR1 and CDR2: LNHDA and SQIVND (reference sequence). V gave up 6 bases and J gave up 0 bases, with 11 bases separating them. CDR3 sequence (DNA): TGTGCCAGTAGAGTAGAGCGGATGAACACTGAAGCTTTCTTT. It specifies CASRVERMNTEAFF. The entire variable domain, with the rest obtained from reference TRBV19 and TRBJ1-1, is as follows: DGGITQSPKYLFRKEGQNVTLSCEQNLNHDAMYWYRQDPGQGLRLIYYSQIVNDFQKGDIAEGYSVSREKKESFPLTVTSAQKNPTAFYLCASRVERMNTEAFFGQGTRLTVV.

The J gene is TRBJ2-7, the V gene TRBV5-1, with 10 positions matching TRBD1. Per the germline V gene, CDR1 is SGHRS and CDR2 is YFSETQ. Trimming removed 4 bases from V and 1 base from J; junction bases left unmatched: 5. CDR3 size: 15 residues. The CDR3 here is CASSPGTGVSYEQYF. The CDR3 nucleotides are TGCGCCAGCAGCCCGGGGACAGGGGTATCCTACGAGCAGTACTTC.

This clonotype came up once. The chain couples TRBV5-4 to TRBJ2-3; 9 bases line up with TRBD2. This CDR3 is 16 amino acids long. In germline, CDR1 is SGHNT, CDR2 YYREEE (reference sequence). V shed 4 bases and J 2 bases; nucleotides not matched to a gene: 8. As DNA, the CDR3 is TGTGCCAGCAGCCGACGACTAGCGGCGAACACAGATACGCAGTATTTT. Amino acids: CASSRRLAANTDTQYF.

J is TRBJ2-5 and V is TRBV5-1, with 8 bases aligning to TRBD2. CDR3 size: 14 residues. The germline V gene has CDR1 SGHRS and CDR2 YFSETQ. V was pared by 5 bases and J by 2 bases, with 5 bases of the junction left unmatched. In DNA form, the CDR3 reads TGCGCCAGCAGGTCGGGGGGGACTCAAGAGACCCAGTACTTC. Translating it yields CASRSGGTQETQYF.

V is TRBV20-1 and J is TRBJ1-4, with D unresolved. This CDR3 comprises 12 residues. Germline V gives CDR1 DFQATT, CDR2 SNEGSKA (reference sequence). The V end lost 3 bases, the J end lost 6 bases, and 8 bases lay between the germline ends. CDR3 loop: CSASSLDEKLFF. CDR3 DNA: TGCAGTGCTAGTAGTCTTGATGAAAAACTGTTTTTT.

The V and J genes are TRBV12-3 or TRBV12-4 and TRBJ1-1; D is uncertain. This CDR3 contains 12 residues. Trimming removed 5 bases from V and 7 bases from J, with 11 bases in between. The CDR3 spells CASSTYQVEAFF. Written as DNA, the CDR3 is TGTGCCAGCAGTACCTACCAGGTTGAAGCTTTCTTT.

The chain couples TRBV2 to TRBJ1-3; weak D call: TRBD1 (5 bases). Germline lookup yields CDR1 SNHLY and CDR2 FYNNEI. CDR3 length: 16 amino acids. V lost 1 base, J lost 9 bases, and 19 bases lay in between. This chain's CDR3 is CASSEVGLSPRLTIYF. Here the CDR3 DNA reads TGTGCCAGCAGTGAAGTGGGGCTCTCACCAAGGCTCACCATATATTTT.

The chain has TRBV7-9 and TRBJ1-4; D remains ambiguous. Germline values: CDR1 SEHNR, CDR2 FQNEAQ (reference sequence). This CDR3 contains 19 residues. V was shortened by 5 bases and J by 8 bases, with 30 bases between the two germline ends. The CDR3 nucleotides read TGTGCCAGCAGCCCCCCCACGACAAAGAAAAAGACTATCGTGGAAAAACTGTTTTTT. This codes for CASSPPTTKKKTIVEKLFF. The whole variable domain, filled in from reference TRBV7-9 and TRBJ1-4, reads DTGVSQNPRHKITKRGQNVTFRCDPISEHNRLYWYRQTLGQGPEFLTYFQNEAQLEKSRLLSDRFSAERPKGSFSTLEIQRTEQGDSAMYLCASSPPTTKKKTIVEKLFFGSGTQLSVL.

The count of this clonotype is one. The CDR3: CSARRLAGGSSYNEQFF. CDR3 in DNA: TGCAGTGCTAGGAGGCTAGCGGGAGGGAGCTCCTACAATGAGCAGTTCTTC. V gene TRBV20-1 combines with J gene TRBJ2-1, with TRBD2 matching over 12 bases. The CDR3 runs 17 residues. CDR1 DFQATT and CDR2 SNEGSKA come from the germline V gene (reference sequence). J was trimmed by 0 bases and V by 3 bases; bases with no gene match: 6.

This clonotype was counted once. The V and J genes are TRBV15 and TRBJ2-7, with D perhaps matching TRBD1 or TRBD2 (6 bases each). V was shortened by 5 bases and J by 2 bases, with 13 bases between the two germline ends. Germline V gene sequence: CDR1 LNHNV, CDR2 YYDKDF (reference sequence). CDR3 length equals 14 residues. The CDR3 is CATSFGGGTYEQYF. CDR3 nucleotide sequence: TGTGCCACCAGCTTCGGGGGCGGAACCTACGAGCAGTACTTC.